The 16 T cell receptor beta chains reported below all come from one sample, sequenced in a study of blood T cell repertoires in COVID-19. The protocol was immunoSEQ multiplex PCR, while the TCRdb copy is restricted to in-frame clones and leaves out a portion. Of some 140,000 clones in the sample, 75% to 85% are singletons; the top ten hold 9% to 14%. The sequenced material came from peripheral blood. Receptors originate from a woman in her sixties or seventies with COVID-19, enrolled during active disease.

The chain links TRBV5-6 to TRBJ1-5, with TRBD1 as a possible D gene (5 bases). The CDR3 is 13 residues long. Germline V CDR1 and CDR2: SGHDT, YYEEEE. V lost 4 bases to trimming and J lost 5 bases, with 10 bases between them. CDR3 bases: TGTGCCAGCAGCCTTGGGGACTATCAGCCCCAGCATTTT. Translated, it gives CASSLGDYQPQHF.

The chain links TRBV19 to TRBJ1-3; 7 bases are shared with TRBD1. The germline CDR1 and CDR2 sequences are LNHDA and SQIVND (reference sequence). The CDR3 has 16 amino acids. The trim removed 3 bases at V and 0 bases at J, leaving 5 bases unmatched. The CDR3 here is CASSIIGTVSGNTIYF. The CDR3 DNA reads TGTGCCAGTAGTATTATAGGGACAGTCTCTGGAAACACCATATATTTT.

The J gene is TRBJ2-1, the V gene TRBV9, with TRBD1 matching over 7 bases. The CDR3 length is 15 residues. With V trimmed by 0 bases and J by 6 bases, 6 bases remained unmatched. Germline V gene lookup returns CDR1 SGDLS and CDR2 YYNGEE. CDR3 in amino acids: CASSVVGAGGNEQFF. The CDR3 region has the DNA TGTGCCAGCAGCGTAGTAGGGGCAGGGGGCAATGAGCAGTTCTTC.

J is TRBJ1-5 and V is TRBV27, with unresolved D. Germline values: CDR1 MNHEY, CDR2 SMNVEV (reference sequence). The CDR3 has 16 amino acids. V dropped 4 bases and J dropped 0 bases, with 13 bases sitting between them. The CDR3 reads CASSYTSRGSNQPQHF. The CDR3 bases are TGTGCCAGCAGTTATACCTCGCGGGGTAGCAATCAGCCCCAGCATTTT.

The chain joins TRBV11-2 to TRBJ1-1; D perhaps matches TRBD1 (5 bases). With 1 base removed from V and 1 base from J, the gap between germline ends came to 7 bases. The CDR3 has 14 amino acids. CDR1 and CDR2 from the germline V gene are SGHAT and FQNNGV. The CDR3 DNA follows: TGTGCCAGCAGCTTAGGGGGCAGGAACACTGAAGCTTTCTTT. It encodes CASSLGGRNTEAFF.

The CDR3 protein is CASSLTESYGYTF. In nucleotides, the CDR3 is TGTGCCAGCAGCTTGACAGAGAGCTATGGCTACACCTTC. V usage is TRBV5-4 and J usage is TRBJ1-2, with D uncertain. CDR1 is SGHNT, CDR2 YYREEE, per germline (reference sequence). The CDR3 spans 13 residues. V was shortened by 1 base and J by 4 bases, with 8 bases between the two germline ends.

This clone was seen more than once but under ten times. The chain uses TRBV6-1 and TRBJ1-3; possible D gene TRBD1, 5 bases. The CDR3 spans 16 residues. CDR1 is MNHNS, CDR2 SASEGT, per germline. Trimming took 0 bases from V and 4 from J, leaving 13 bases between them. This chain's CDR3 is CASSEAEDRGGNTIYF. CDR3 DNA: TGTGCCAGCAGTGAAGCCGAGGACCGGGGGGGAAACACCATATATTTT.

CDR3 region: CASSQGTSANIQYF. CDR3 DNA: TGCGCCAGCAGCCAAGGAACATCCGCCAACATTCAGTACTTC. This chain connects TRBV4-1 to TRBJ2-4; D is ambiguous. V lost 1 base to trimming and J lost 7 bases, with 11 bases between them. CDR1 is MGHRA and CDR2 is YSYEKL in the germline V gene. This CDR3 region has 14 residues.

The rearrangement uses TRBV3-1 (or the pseudogene TRBV3-2) and TRBJ1-1, with 9 bases matching TRBD1. Trimming at V came to 4 bases and at J to 11 bases, leaving 5 bases not matched to a gene. This CDR3 is 12 amino acids long. Germline V gene sequence: CDR1 LGHDT, CDR2 YNNKEL (reference sequence). CDR3 nucleotides: TGTGCCAGCAGCCGGCGTGGACAGGGGGCTTTCTTT. This encodes CASSRRGQGAFF.

The table lists this clone with a few counts. The V and J genes are TRBV18 and TRBJ1-6; no clear D. The germline gives CDR1 KGHSH, CDR2 LQKENI. This CDR3 is 18 amino acids long. The germline V and J ends were trimmed by 3 bases and 1 base, with 16 bases remaining between them. CDR3 coding DNA: TGTGCCAGCTCACCCCTAGGAGGGCAAGGGTCCTATAATTCACCCCTCCACTTT. Its translation is CASSPLGGQGSYNSPLHF.

This chain connects TRBV19 to TRBJ1-1; 7 bases fit TRBD1. This CDR3 is built from 15 residues. After removal of 6 bases from V and 5 bases from J, the junction contained 12 bases not matched to a gene. Germline V gene sequence: CDR1 LNHDA, CDR2 SQIVND (reference sequence). The CDR3 protein is CASSRSKGALTEAFF. The CDR3 nucleotides read TGTGCCAGTAGCCGGAGTAAGGGGGCTTTGACTGAAGCTTTCTTT.

The V and J genes are TRBV5-1 and TRBJ1-6, with TRBD1 as a possible D gene (6 bases). The CDR3 length is 14 residues. The V gene lost 4 bases and the J gene lost 14 bases, with 19 bases spanning the gap. CDR1 and CDR2 (germline): SGHRS, YFSETQ. The CDR3 DNA follows: TGCGCCAGCAGCACCGGAACAGGGATTGGCTCCCTCCACTTT. This translates into CASSTGTGIGSLHF.

The chain has TRBV21-1 and TRBJ1-2. TRBV21-1 is deemed a pseudogene. The CDR3 has 14 residues. The CDR3 spells CASSPGEGCYGYTF. The CDR3 DNA reads as TGTGCCAGCAGCCCTGGGGAGGGATGCTATGGCTACACCTTC.

This chain uses TRBV5-4 with TRBJ1-4; D is possibly TRBD1 (5 bases). The germline V gene encodes CDR1 SGHNT and CDR2 YYREEE (reference sequence). Trimming removed 3 bases from V and 6 bases from J, with 9 bases in between. CDR3 length: 13 residues. CDR3 sequence reads: CASSSEGHEKLFF. CDR3 sequence (DNA): TGTGCCAGCAGCTCGGAGGGGCATGAAAAACTGTTTTTT.

This chain uses TRBV6-5 with TRBJ1-1, with 8 bases lining up with TRBD1. CDR1 MNHEY and CDR2 SVGAGI come from the germline V gene. This CDR3 region has 15 residues. With 5 bases clipped from V and 4 bases from J, the junction kept 9 bases outside the gene matches. The CDR3 here is CASSPQGARFTEAFF. The CDR3 coding sequence is TGTGCCAGCAGTCCGCAGGGGGCCCGGTTCACTGAAGCTTTCTTT.

The V gene is TRBV30, the J gene TRBJ2-2; D not resolved. V was clipped by 0 bases and J by 3 bases, with 8 bases between them. The CDR3 runs to 14 residues. CDR1 GTSNPN and CDR2 SVGIG come from the germline V gene (reference sequence). The CDR3 DNA sequence: TGTGCCTGGAGTGTATCGGGTTACACCGGGGAGCTGTTTTTT. Translated: CAWSVSGYTGELFF.